The following is a TCR beta chain sequence with its context. TCRdb keeps only in-frame clones here, not all; method: immunoSEQ multiplex PCR. The sample records around 65,000 clones, around 86% being singletons. CD4+ T cells from unexposed donors were obtained before the COVID-19 pandemic (2011-2018). This record comes from a study of CD4 T cells in relation to SARS-CoV-2 and coronaviruses. V lost 4 bases and J lost 0; bases outside the gene matches: 7. CDR1 SGHTA and CDR2 FQGNSA come from the germline V gene. This CDR3 is 18 amino acids long. This chain uses TRBV7-2 with TRBJ1-6; 9 positions agree with TRBD1. The receptor's source is a human donor in good health. Sequencing was done on a sample of memory CD4+ T cells from PBMCs. The CDR3 coding sequence is TGTGCCAGCAGCTGGACAGGGGCAAAGAGCTCCTATAATTCACCCCTCCACTTT. Protein product: CASSWTGAKSSYNSPLHF.